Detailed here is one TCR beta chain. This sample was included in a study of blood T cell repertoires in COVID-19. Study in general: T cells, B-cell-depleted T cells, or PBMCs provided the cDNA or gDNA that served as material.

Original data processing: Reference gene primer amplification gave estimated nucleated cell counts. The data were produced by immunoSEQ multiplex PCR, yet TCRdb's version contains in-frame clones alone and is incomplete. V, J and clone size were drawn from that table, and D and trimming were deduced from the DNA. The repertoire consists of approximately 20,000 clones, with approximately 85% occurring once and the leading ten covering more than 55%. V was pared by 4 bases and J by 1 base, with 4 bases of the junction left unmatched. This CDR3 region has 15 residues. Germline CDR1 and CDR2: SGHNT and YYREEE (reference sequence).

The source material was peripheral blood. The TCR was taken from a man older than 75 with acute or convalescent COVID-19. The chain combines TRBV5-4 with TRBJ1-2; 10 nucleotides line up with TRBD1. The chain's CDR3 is CASSPGQGYNYGYTF. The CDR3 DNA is TGTGCCAGCAGCCCGGGACAGGGGTATAACTATGGCTACACCTTC.